These T cell receptor beta chains were read from a single sample in a study of technical replicates of blood from a few donors. The method was immunoSEQ multiplex PCR; TCRdb's version includes in-frame clones alone and lacks a portion of them. This sample carries 85,000 to 100,000 clones, about 94% of them seen once, and the ten largest clones take 0.2% to 0.3%. The sequencing input was T cells isolated from PBMCs. These receptors were taken from a human donor in good health. CDR3s include the opening cysteine and the closing phenylalanine or tryptophan. D genes are given only for firm matches. For some rows the clone size is stated as once, few or many, or as a class when expanded; others skip it.

v_gene	abundance	d_gene	j_gene	CDR3nt	CDR3aa
TRBV6-4	once	TRBD1	TRBJ2-3	TGTGCCAGCAGTTTCTCTGGACAGGGGCCTCAGTATTTT	CASSFSGQGPQYF
TRBV28	NA	NA	TRBJ2-7	TGTGCCAGCAGTTTACCCGGGGAAGGCCCCAAATCCTACGAGCAGTACTTC	CASSLPGEGPKSYEQYF
TRBV25-1	NA	NA	TRBJ2-3	TGTGCCAGCAGTGACCCTTTACACACAGATACGCAGTATTTT	CASSDPLHTDTQYF
TRBV5-4	NA	TRBD2	TRBJ2-2	TGTGCCAGCAGCCCCTCACTAGCGGGAGGCCGGGACGGGGAGCTGTTTTTT	CASSPSLAGGRDGELFF
TRBV5-5	NA	NA	TRBJ2-7	TGTGCCAGCAGCTTTCAGCCACCGGGAAGAGTTTTTAACGAGCAGTACTTC	CASSFQPPGRVFNEQYF
TRBV6-6	NA	TRBD2	TRBJ2-1	TGTGCCACCTCGCTGCGGCGGGAGATCTACAATGAGCAGTTCTTC	CATSLRREIYNEQFF
TRBV29-1	NA	NA	TRBJ2-2	TGCAGCGTTGAAGACACAAGTCGCACCGGGGAGCTGTTTTTT	CSVEDTSRTGELFF
TRBV19	NA	NA	TRBJ1-3	TGTGCCAGTAGTGCACACTCTGGAAACACCATATATTTT	CASSAHSGNTIYF
TRBV27	NA	NA	TRBJ2-7	TGTGCCAGCAGTTTAATCCGCCCGAGCTCCTACGAGCAGTACTTC	CASSLIRPSSYEQYF
TRBV11-1	once	TRBD2	TRBJ2-1	TGTGCCAGCAGCTTCGGGACTAGCAGGATGTCCTACAATGAGCAGTTCTTC	CASSFGTSRMSYNEQFF
TRBV5-1	once	TRBD1	TRBJ2-3	TGCGCCAGCAGCCTCCCCCCGGGACAGGGAGTCTTCACAGATACGCAGTATTTT	CASSLPPGQGVFTDTQYF
TRBV19	once	TRBD1	TRBJ1-5	TGTGCCAGTAACTCGGGACAGGTCCGACAGCCCCAGCATTTT	CASNSGQVRQPQHF
TRBV4-1	NA	NA	TRBJ1-1	TGCGCCAGCAGCCAATTCCCCCTTTCGAACACTGAAGCTTTCTTT	CASSQFPLSNTEAFF
TRBV6-6	NA	NA	TRBJ1-2	TGTGCCAGCAGCAACGAAGTGGGCCCCAACTATGGCTACACCTTC	CASSNEVGPNYGYTF
TRBV7-3	NA	TRBD2	TRBJ2-3	TGTGCCAGCAGCTCCGGGCGGGGGGGCCAAACAGATACGCAGTATTTT	CASSSGRGGQTDTQYF
TRBV9	NA	NA	TRBJ1-1	TGTGCCAGCAGCCACGGCCGGGTTATGAACACTGAAGCTTTCTTT	CASSHGRVMNTEAFF
TRBV19	NA	NA	TRBJ1-2	TGTGCCAGTTCTACACTTTCTCAGGGAATTGGCTACACCTTC	CASSTLSQGIGYTF
TRBV4-1	once	TRBD2	TRBJ2-7	TGCGCCAGCAGCCAATCGGGACTAGCGAAGTCCTACGAGCAGTACTTC	CASSQSGLAKSYEQYF
TRBV5-4	NA	NA	TRBJ1-3	TGTGCCAGCAGCTTGGCAGGGGAAGGCACCATATATTTT	CASSLAGEGTIYF
TRBV5-1	NA	TRBD1	TRBJ2-2	TGCGCCAGCAGCTTGCTCATCGCGGGACAGGGGAACACCGGGGAGCTGTTTTTT	CASSLLIAGQGNTGELFF
TRBV7-9	NA	TRBD1	TRBJ2-5	TGTGCCAGCAGCTTAGCCAAGGACAGGGATCAAGAGACCCAGTACTTC	CASSLAKDRDQETQYF
TRBV19	NA	NA	TRBJ1-6	TGTGCCAGTAGTATCCAGAAGGGGCTGAATTCACCCCTCCACTTT	CASSIQKGLNSPLHF
TRBV30	NA	NA	TRBJ2-7	TGTGCCTGTACAGGCCACCCTATTTTAAACTACGAGCAGTACTTC	CACTGHPILNYEQYF
TRBV7-6	NA	TRBD2	TRBJ2-7	TGTGCCAGCAGCCCTACAGGACTAGCGGGTTCCTACGAGCAGTACTTC	CASSPTGLAGSYEQYF
TRBV7-6	NA	NA	TRBJ1-2	TGTGCCAGCAGCCTGGAGACGGGTAAGAATGGCTACACCTTC	CASSLETGKNGYTF
TRBV6-6	once	NA	TRBJ1-1	TGTGCCAGCAGTTACTCGACTATCCGGGTGAACACTGAAGCTTTCTTT	CASSYSTIRVNTEAFF
TRBV19	NA	TRBD1	TRBJ2-7	TGTGCCAGTAGTATTAGGGGGACAGCTCACTCCGAGCAGTACTTC	CASSIRGTAHSEQYF